This entry concerns a single T cell receptor (beta chain). Its specificity is not known. This CDR3 is 15 amino acids long. V lost 7 bases to trimming and J lost 2 bases; unmatched junction nucleotides: 9. Germline V lookup: CDR1 SGHAT, CDR2 FQNNGV. These data originate in a study of radiotherapy plus CTLA-4 blockade in lung cancer. Overall study findings and caveats: Reportedly, early blood T cell clone dynamics best predicted response, with interferon-beta. Expansion of tumor-derived TCR clones was observed in blood after radiotherapy plus ipilimumab.

Assay used: immunoSEQ multiplex PCR; TCRdb lists only in-frame clones, some missing. The table lists almost 55,000 clones, approximately 79% of them singletons. Patients with chemo-refractory metastatic non-small-cell lung cancer received focal radiation plus CTLA-4 blockade with ipilimumab. The clonotype originates from a human donor with non-small cell lung cancer who had a partial response to radiotherapy plus ipilimumab. Sequences were derived from peripheral blood, sampled from a patient treated with radiotherapy plus ipilimumab. The chain links TRBV11-2 to TRBJ2-5; 8 bases line up with TRBD2. The CDR3 is CASNREGAHQETQYF. In DNA form, the CDR3 reads TGTGCCAGCAACCGGGAGGGAGCGCATCAAGAGACCCAGTACTTC.